Listed below are T cell receptor beta chains from one sample, sequenced in a study of CD8 T cells in Susac syndrome. TCRdb passed the immunoSEQ multiplex PCR reads through MiXCR, listing each CDR3 protein once. The table records around 190,000 distinct CDR3 sequences, approximately 94% of them present only once. Sequenced sample: CD4+ T cells from PBMCs. Receptors were obtained from a human donor with Susac syndrome. Both conserved end residues are part of each CDR3. D genes are given only for firm matches. Clone sizes are given selectively: once, few, many, or a class where the clone is expanded.

clone_size j_call d_call v_call cdr3_nt cdr3_aa
- TRBJ2-7 TRBD1 TRBV3-1 TGTGCCAGCAGCCGACAGGGGACCCACGAGCAGTACTTC CASSRQGTHEQYF
- TRBJ2-2 TRBD2 TRBV4-2 TGTGCCAGCAGCCAAGAACTACTAGCGGGGCGTACCGGGGAGCTGTTTTTT CASSQELLAGRTGELFF
- TRBJ1-2 - TRBV25-1 TGTGCCAGCCGCTCTATGGGGGACTATGGCTACACCTTC CASRSMGDYGYTF
- TRBJ2-7 - TRBV5-1 TGCGCCAGCAGCTTGAACAGGGCCGAGCAGTACTTC CASSLNRAEQYF
once TRBJ1-1 - TRBV6-6 TGTGCCAGCAGCCATCGGGGGGCTGGGAACACTGAAGCTTTCTTT CASSHRGAGNTEAFF
- TRBJ2-7 - TRBV30 TGTGCCTGGGGAGGTTACGAGCAGTACTTC CAWGGYEQYF
- TRBJ2-3 - TRBV30 TGTGCCTGGAGTGAACACGGCCCCGATACGCAGTATTTT CAWSEHGPDTQYF
- TRBJ2-5 TRBD1 TRBV20-1 TGCAGTGCTAGAGGGACAGGGATAGAGACCCAGTACTTC CSARGTGIETQYF
- TRBJ1-5 TRBD1 TRBV15 TGTGCCACCAGCGACAGGGGGCAGCCCCAGCATTTT CATSDRGQPQHF
- TRBJ1-5 - TRBV11-2 TGTGCCAGCAGCTTGGCCGGGGGGCAGCCCCAGCATTTT CASSLAGGQPQHF
- TRBJ2-3 - TRBV10-3 TGTGCCATCAGTCTAGGGCTGAGCACAGATACGCAGTATTTT CAISLGLSTDTQYF
- TRBJ2-7 TRBD1 TRBV6-5 TGTGCCAGCAGTTATCAGTCGGGGGACAGGGGGCCCTACGAGCAGTACTTC CASSYQSGDRGPYEQYF
- TRBJ2-3 - TRBV5-4 TGTGCCAGCAGCTGGGACGGTCAAGATACGCAGTATTTT CASSWDGQDTQYF
few TRBJ1-1 - TRBV12-3/TRBV12-4 TGTGCCAGCAGTTTTGCTACTGAAGCTTTCTTT CASSFATEAFF
- TRBJ2-7 - TRBV20-1 TGCAGTGCTAGAGATTCCCTCATTTGGGAGCAGTACTTC CSARDSLIWEQYF
- TRBJ2-7 - TRBV24-1 TGTGCCACCAGTGACTCCGGGGGCGCAGCGGTGAACGAGCAGTACTTC CATSDSGGAAVNEQYF
- TRBJ1-2 - TRBV15 TGTGCCACCAGCAGTGAGGACGGCCTATTCTACACCTTC CATSSEDGLFYTF
- TRBJ2-6 - TRBV2 TGTGCCAGCATCCTCCTGCGACAGAGGGGGGCCAACGTCCTGACTTTC CASILLRQRGANVLTF
- TRBJ2-3 - TRBV24-1 TGTGCCACCAGTGCAGCGGGCACAGATACGCAGTATTTT CATSAAGTDTQYF
- TRBJ2-6 - TRBV9 TGTGCCAGCAGCGGGGGCTCTGGGGCCAACGTCCTGACTTTC CASSGGSGANVLTF
- TRBJ1-2 TRBD1 TRBV28 TGTGCCATCGGGGACAGGGGTTATGGCTACACCTTC CAIGDRGYGYTF
- TRBJ2-5 TRBD1 TRBV24-1 TGTGCCACGCGTAAGAACGACAGGGTAAGGGAGACCCAGTACTTC CATRKNDRVRETQYF
- TRBJ2-7 - TRBV5-6 TGTGCCAGCAGCTTTTCGTCGGCGGGCTTACAGCAGTACTTC CASSFSSAGLQQYF
- TRBJ1-3 - TRBV12-3/TRBV12-4 TGTGCCAGCAGAACTACTGGAAACACCATATATTTT CASRTTGNTIYF
- TRBJ1-1 - TRBV7-2 TGTGCCAGCAGCTTAAGGATGGTGGGTGAAGCTTTCTTT CASSLRMVGEAFF
few TRBJ1-2 - TRBV6-6 TGTGCCAGCAGTCCCGGGGCTAACTATGGCTACACCTTC CASSPGANYGYTF
- TRBJ1-4 TRBD1 TRBV7-9 TGTGCCAGCAGCTACGGGACAGGGTATGAAAAACTGTTTTTT CASSYGTGYEKLFF
- TRBJ1-2 - TRBV14 TGTGCCAGCAGCGATCGGCCTAACTATGGCTACACCTTC CASSDRPNYGYTF
- TRBJ2-1 TRBD1 TRBV20-1 TGCAGTGCTGCAGGGGGTCTGAATGAGCAGTTCTTC CSAAGGLNEQFF
few TRBJ2-5 - TRBV6-1 TGTGCCAGCAGTGGGACGGCCGGCCCTCAGTACTTC CASSGTAGPQYF
- TRBJ2-5 TRBD2 TRBV5-4 TGTGCCAGCAGCTCGGGACTAGCGGGGGGCGAGACCCAGTACTTC CASSSGLAGGETQYF
- TRBJ2-3 TRBD2 TRBV7-8 TGTGCCAGCAGCCCCGATGAGAGCGGGGGGCCAGATACGCAGTATTTT CASSPDESGGPDTQYF
- TRBJ2-3 TRBD2 TRBV20-1 TGCAGTGCTAGATGGCGCGGGGGGCCCACAGATACGCAGTATTTT CSARWRGGPTDTQYF
- TRBJ2-5 - TRBV7-3 TGTGCCAGCAGCTATGGCAGGGAAGAGACCCAGTACTTC CASSYGREETQYF
once TRBJ2-5 TRBD2 TRBV29-1 TGCAGCGTGACTAGCGGGGAAGAGACCCAGTACTTC CSVTSGEETQYF
once TRBJ2-7 - TRBV7-2 TGTGCCAGCAGCCCTAAGCGCACCCACGAGCAGTACTTC CASSPKRTHEQYF
- TRBJ1-1 - TRBV18 TGTGCCAGCTCACCAATGGCAGACACTGAAGCTTTCTTT CASSPMADTEAFF
- TRBJ2-7 TRBD1 TRBV9 TGTGCCAGCAGCGACCGGGACAGGTCCTACGAGCAGTACTTC CASSDRDRSYEQYF
- TRBJ2-1 - TRBV18 TGTGCCAGCTCACCATGGCAGGGTAAAGGCAATGAGCAGTTCTTC CASSPWQGKGNEQFF
- TRBJ2-1 - TRBV2 TGTGCCAGCTGGCTTAACAATGAGCAGTTCTTC CASWLNNEQFF
- TRBJ2-5 - TRBV29-1 TGCAGCGTTGTCTTGCGGTGGGAGCAAGAGACCCAGTACTTC CSVVLRWEQETQYF
- TRBJ2-2 - TRBV7-8 TGTGCCAGCAGCTTAAGGACCGTCCTCGTTTCTCCCGGGGAGCTGTTTTTT CASSLRTVLVSPGELFF
- TRBJ2-7 TRBD2 TRBV9 TGTGCCAGCAGCGTAGATCGAGCGGGGTCTACCTACGAGCAGTACTTC CASSVDRAGSTYEQYF
- TRBJ1-5 - TRBV2 TGTGCCAGCAGTGGTGGGAAAGGGGCCAGTCAGCCCCAGCATTTT CASSGGKGASQPQHF
- TRBJ2-3 - TRBV15 TGTGCCACCAGCAGAGGACGGAGCACAGATACGCAGTATTTT CATSRGRSTDTQYF
- TRBJ1-1 - TRBV20-1 TGCAGTCCGGGTAAAGGACTGAACACTGAAGCTTTCTTT CSPGKGLNTEAFF
- TRBJ2-5 TRBD2 TRBV30 TGTGCCTGGAGTCTGCGGGGGGGCGAAGAGACCCAGTACTTC CAWSLRGGEETQYF
- TRBJ2-2 - TRBV5-1 TGCGCCAGCAGCTTGGAGGGGCCATCGGGGGCCGGGGAGCTGTTTTTT CASSLEGPSGAGELFF
- TRBJ1-6 - TRBV6-1 TGTGCCAGCAGTCTGACCTCAGGGAAAAATAATTCACCCCTCCACTTT CASSLTSGKNNSPLHF
- TRBJ1-2 - TRBV25-1 TGTGCCAGCAGCACACCTAACTATGGCTACACCTTC CASSTPNYGYTF
- TRBJ2-7 TRBD1 TRBV5-4 TGTGCCAGCAGCAGGACAGGGTTCCACGAGCAGTACTTC CASSRTGFHEQYF